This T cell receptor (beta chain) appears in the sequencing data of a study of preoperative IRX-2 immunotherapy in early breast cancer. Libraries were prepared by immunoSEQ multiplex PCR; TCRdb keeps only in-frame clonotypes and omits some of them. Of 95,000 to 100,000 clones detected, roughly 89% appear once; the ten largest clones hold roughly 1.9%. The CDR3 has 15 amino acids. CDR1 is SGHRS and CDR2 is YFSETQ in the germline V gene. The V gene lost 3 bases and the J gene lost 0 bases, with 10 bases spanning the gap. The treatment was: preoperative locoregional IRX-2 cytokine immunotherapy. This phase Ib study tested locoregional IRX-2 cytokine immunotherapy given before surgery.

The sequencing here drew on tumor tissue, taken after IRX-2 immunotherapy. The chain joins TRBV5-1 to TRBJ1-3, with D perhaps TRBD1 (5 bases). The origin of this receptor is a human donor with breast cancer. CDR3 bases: TGCGCCAGCAGCTCCGGGGGGGGCTCTGGAAACACCATATATTTT. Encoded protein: CASSSGGGSGNTIYF.